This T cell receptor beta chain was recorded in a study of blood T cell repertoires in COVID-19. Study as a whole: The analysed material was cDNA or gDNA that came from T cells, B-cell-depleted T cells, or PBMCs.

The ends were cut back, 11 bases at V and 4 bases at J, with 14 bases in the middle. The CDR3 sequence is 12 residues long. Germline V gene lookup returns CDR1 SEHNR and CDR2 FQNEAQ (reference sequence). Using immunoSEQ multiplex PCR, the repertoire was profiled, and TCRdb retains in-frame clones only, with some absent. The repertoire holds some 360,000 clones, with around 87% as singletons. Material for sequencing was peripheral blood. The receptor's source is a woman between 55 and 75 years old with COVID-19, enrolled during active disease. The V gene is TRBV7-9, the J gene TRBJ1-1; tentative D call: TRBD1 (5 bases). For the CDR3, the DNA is TGTGCCCTCGGCGGGACGGGCACTGAAGCTTTCTTT. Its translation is CALGGTGTEAFF.